A single sample gave rise to the 17 T cell receptor beta chains below, sequenced in a study of CD8 T cells in Susac syndrome. RNA was extracted with the RNeasy kit, and a quantity of roughly 0.45 to 1 ug was reverse transcribed using random hexamers. In TCRdb, the immunoSEQ multiplex PCR reads were re-called with MiXCR into one record per CDR3 protein. The sample lists fewer than 150,000 distinct CDR3 sequences, 94% occurring once. Sequencing input: CD8+ T cells from PBMCs. All receptors come from a human donor in good health.

V gene TRBV20-1 combines with J gene TRBJ2-1; maybe TRBD2 (5 bases). V was clipped by 3 bases and J by 5 bases, with 23 bases between them. The germline CDR1 and CDR2 sequences are DFQATT and SNEGSKA (reference sequence). The CDR3 runs to 17 residues. DNA for the CDR3: TGCAGTGCTAGTCCTCGAGAGGGCCCTTTGAAACACAATGAGCAGTTCTTC. Residues: CSASPREGPLKHNEQFF.

The chain couples TRBV12-3 or TRBV12-4 to TRBJ2-1; 11 nucleotides match TRBD1. Trimming took 3 bases from V and 3 from J; bases not matched to a gene: 10. The CDR3 runs 18 residues. In nucleotides, the CDR3 is TGTGCCAGCAGTTTGCGGACAGGGGGCTACATTGACTACAATGAGCAGTTCTTC. Translated: CASSLRTGGYIDYNEQFF.

J is TRBJ2-7 and V is TRBV5-1; TRBD2 agrees at 7 bases. Losses at the gene ends were 4 bases for V and 2 bases for J; bases not matched to a gene: 9. Looked up from germline, CDR1 is SGHRS and CDR2 is YFSETQ. This CDR3 has 15 amino acids. The chain's CDR3 is CASSPRAGAAYEQYF. CDR3 in DNA: TGCGCCAGCAGCCCCCGGGCGGGAGCGGCCTACGAGCAGTACTTC.

About this clonotype: This CDR3 is missing its conserved last phenylalanine or tryptophan, likely due to a read error. The V gene is TRBV5-6, the J gene TRBJ2-3; D not certain. Looked up from germline, CDR1 is SGHDT and CDR2 is YYEEEE. The ends were cut back, 4 bases at V and 3 bases at J, with 12 bases in the middle. The CDR3 totals 14 residues. The CDR3 sequence is CASSASSTTDTQYS. CDR3 DNA: TGTGCCAGCAGCGCCAGTTCGACAACAGATACGCAGTATTCT.

The rearrangement uses TRBV6-2 or TRBV6-3 and TRBJ2-1; 7 bases align to TRBD2. There are 14 residues in the CDR3. Germline CDR1 MNHEY, CDR2 SVGEGT. Germline trimming cut 4 bases from V and 9 bases from J; bases unmatched to any gene: 9. CDR3 nucleotides: TGTGCCAGCAGTTTTACTAGCGCTACTAGTGAGCAGTTCTTC. This encodes CASSFTSATSEQFF.

This clonotype was observed a single time. The rearrangement uses TRBV27 and TRBJ2-5; tentative D call: TRBD2 (5 bases). Germline CDR1 MNHEY, CDR2 SMNVEV (reference sequence). Trimming removed 6 bases from V and 7 bases from J, with 9 bases in between. This CDR3 has 11 amino acids. In DNA, the CDR3 is TGTGCCAGCAGCCATGGAGGGACCCAGTACTTC. Amino acids: CASSHGGTQYF.

This clonotype was recorded once. The rearrangement joins TRBV27 to TRBJ2-1; D uncertain. Germline values: CDR1 MNHEY, CDR2 SMNVEV (reference sequence). This CDR3 region has 15 residues. The ends were cut back, 6 bases at V and 8 bases at J, with 20 bases in the middle. The CDR3 here is CASSPDITAFDEQFF. The CDR3 bases are TGTGCCAGCAGCCCCGATATAACGGCGTTCGATGAGCAGTTCTTC.

This chain joins TRBV14 and TRBJ2-7; D is unresolved. The CDR3 extends over 12 amino acids. V lost 5 bases and J 5 bases, leaving 10 bases between the germline ends. The V gene's germline CDR1 is SGHDN and CDR2 FVKESK. CDR3 coding DNA: TGTGCCAGCAGCTCCTCCCAGGACGAGCAGTACTTC. Encoded protein: CASSSSQDEQYF.

The chain recombines TRBV2 with TRBJ2-5; TRBD2 aligns across 8 bases. This CDR3 is 16 amino acids long. Germline loops: CDR1 SNHLY, CDR2 FYNNEI. Trimming cost V 2 bases and J 0 bases; bases outside gene matches: 5. CDR3 bases: TGTGCCAGCAGTGAAATTGTCGGGAGGGACCAAGAGACCCAGTACTTC. It codes for CASSEIVGRDQETQYF.

This clonotype appeared once. The chain recombines TRBV13 with TRBJ2-1; 9 nucleotides agree with TRBD2. J lost 5 bases, V lost 4 bases, and 15 bases had no gene match. The CDR3 spans 18 residues. Germline assignment: CDR1 PRHDT and CDR2 FYEKMQ (reference sequence). The CDR3 loop reads CASSSRILAGSIDNEQFF. DNA of the CDR3: TGTGCCAGCAGCTCCCGAATCCTAGCGGGATCTATCGACAATGAGCAGTTCTTC. The variable domain in full, completed from reference TRBV13 and TRBJ2-1, reads AAGVIQSPRHLIKEKRETATLKCYPIPRHDTVYWYQQGPGQDPQFLISFYEKMQSDKGSIPDRFSAQQFSDYHSELNMSSLELGDSALYFCASSSRILAGSIDNEQFFGPGTRLTVL.

The rearrangement joins TRBV29-1 to TRBJ1-1; a possible D gene is TRBD1 (5 bases). In germline, CDR1 is SQVTM, CDR2 ANQGSEA. The CDR3 is 12 residues long. V was pared by 1 base and J by 6 bases, with 9 bases between. In DNA form, the CDR3 reads TGCAGCGTTGAAGGGGGGGAAGCTGAAGCTTTCTTT. It translates to CSVEGGEAEAFF.

In its sample, this clonotype was seen once. This rearrangement joins TRBV7-9 to TRBJ2-5; D ambiguous. Trimming pared 5 bases from V and 2 bases from J, leaving 9 bases between. The CDR3 extends over 13 amino acids. CDR1 is SEHNR and CDR2 is FQNEAQ in the germline V gene (reference sequence). The CDR3 reads CASSPWDQETQYF. The DNA of the CDR3 is TGTGCCAGCAGCCCATGGGATCAAGAGACCCAGTACTTC.

This clonotype was observed once. V is TRBV9 and J is TRBJ1-1, with a weak D call TRBD1 (5 bases). The CDR3 is made up of 14 amino acids. Germline CDR1 is SGDLS and CDR2 is YYNGEE. V dropped 6 bases and J dropped 0 bases, with 12 bases sitting between them. CDR3 DNA: TGTGCCAGCACGGTGGGGCACGTGAACACTGAAGCTTTCTTT. It encodes CASTVGHVNTEAFF.

The chain joins TRBV29-1 to TRBJ2-1; D not resolved. V shed 6 bases and J shed 3 bases, with 0 bases lying between them. Germline V gene lookup returns CDR1 SQVTM and CDR2 ANQGSEA. This CDR3 has 9 amino acids. CDR3 nucleotide sequence: TGCAGCGTCTACAATGAGCAGTTCTTC. The encoded protein is CSVYNEQFF.

This chain connects TRBV27 to TRBJ2-1; D is perhaps TRBD2 (5 bases). Trimming took off 3 bases at V and 2 bases at J, with 8 bases between the two ends. Germline V gene sequence: CDR1 MNHEY, CDR2 SMNVEV (reference sequence). The CDR3 runs to 14 residues. This chain's CDR3 is CASSFLGAYNEQFF. CDR3 nucleotide sequence: TGTGCCAGCAGTTTCCTCGGGGCCTACAATGAGCAGTTCTTC.

CDR3 sequence: CSASDRGYEQYF. DNA of the CDR3: TGCAGTGCTAGCGATCGCGGCTACGAGCAGTACTTC. The chain recombines TRBV20-1 with TRBJ2-7, with D unclear. The CDR3 spans 12 residues. V lost 3 bases to trimming and J lost 3 bases, with 9 bases between them. Germline V CDR1 and CDR2: DFQATT, SNEGSKA (reference sequence).

The chain has TRBV19 and TRBJ2-1; 10 bases fit TRBD2. The CDR3 is 15 amino acids. The V segment lost 2 bases and the J segment 7 bases; nucleotides outside the gene matches: 5. The V gene's germline CDR1 is LNHDA and CDR2 SQIVND (reference sequence). The CDR3 sequence is CASSISTSGNNEQFF. The CDR3 DNA is TGTGCCAGTAGTATAAGTACTAGCGGGAATAATGAGCAGTTCTTC.